Shown below are 29 T cell receptor beta chains from a single sample sequenced in a study of blood T cell repertoires in COVID-19. Repertoires were generated with immunoSEQ multiplex PCR, while TCRdb's copy carries only in-frame clones and drops some. This sample carries over 200,000 clones, 86% of them seen once, and the ten largest clones take approximately 3.1%. Sequencing was done on a sample of PBMCs or T cells enriched from blood (not recorded which). Receptor source: a woman between 45 and 60 years old in a cohort exposed to, infected with or recovered from COVID-19 (not recorded which).

The chain links TRBV10-2 to TRBJ1-6; D remains unclear. CDR3 length equals 15 residues. In germline, CDR1 is WSHSY, CDR2 SAAADI. With 1 base removed from V and 8 bases from J, the gap between germline ends came to 12 bases. The chain's CDR3 is CASSEWAAVDSPLHF. CDR3 bases: TGCGCCAGCAGTGAGTGGGCAGCCGTGGATTCACCCCTCCACTTT.

This chain uses TRBV7-8 with TRBJ2-3, with unresolved D. The CDR3 consists of 14 residues. CDR1 SGHVS and CDR2 FQNEAQ come from the germline V gene. V was trimmed by 1 base and J by 3 bases, leaving 8 bases between them. The CDR3 sequence: CASSLVVITDTQYF. The DNA of the CDR3 is TGTGCCAGCAGCTTAGTTGTAATTACAGATACGCAGTATTTT.

V and J are TRBV24-1 and TRBJ2-1, with D perhaps TRBD2 (7 bases). This CDR3 is 15 amino acids long. The germline gives CDR1 KGHDR, CDR2 SFDVKD. Trimming took 5 bases from V and 6 from J, leaving 16 bases between them. The CDR3 DNA reads TGTGCCACCAGTGTGGGGGGGCGGGGGCTCAATGAGCAGTTCTTC. This gives the protein CATSVGGRGLNEQFF.

The chain joins TRBV7-9 to TRBJ1-1; perhaps TRBD1 as D (6 bases). V lost 1 base and J lost 2, with 14 bases in between. Per the germline V gene, CDR1 is SEHNR and CDR2 is FQNEAQ (reference sequence). The length of the CDR3 is 16 residues. The CDR3 loop is CASSLGGLGVNTEAFF. The CDR3 DNA is TGTGCCAGCAGCTTAGGGGGGCTAGGAGTTAACACTGAAGCTTTCTTT. Full variable domain (rest looked up from reference TRBV7-9 and TRBJ1-1): DTGVSQNPRHKITKRGQNVTFRCDPISEHNRLYWYRQTLGQGPEFLTYFQNEAQLEKSRLLSDRFSAERPKGSFSTLEIQRTEQGDSAMYLCASSLGGLGVNTEAFFGQGTRLTVV.

V and J are TRBV11-2 and TRBJ1-4; TRBD1 matches at 7 bases. Germline assignment: CDR1 SGHAT and CDR2 FQNNGV. The CDR3 is 13 residues long. V lost 5 bases to trimming and J lost 8 bases; unmatched junction nucleotides: 5. CDR3 loop: CASSKGAGEKLFF. The CDR3, as DNA: TGTGCCAGCAGCAAGGGGGCGGGGGAAAAACTGTTTTTT. Full variable domain (outside the CDR3, taken from reference TRBV11-2 and TRBJ1-4): EAGVAQSPRYKIIEKRQSVAFWCNPISGHATLYWYQQILGQGPKLLIQFQNNGVVDDSQLPKDRFSAERLKGVDSTLKIQPAKLEDSAVYLCASSKGAGEKLFFGSGTQLSVL.

The chain carries TRBV7-9 and TRBJ2-6, with D possibly being TRBD2 (5 bases). From germline, CDR1 is SEHNR and CDR2 FQNEAQ (reference sequence). CDR3 length: 18 residues. Deletions cut 3 bases from V and 1 base from J, with 16 bases between. The CDR3 is CASSLVLAKGSGANVLTF. Here the CDR3 DNA reads TGTGCCAGCAGCTTGGTCCTAGCAAAGGGTTCTGGGGCCAACGTCCTGACTTTC. Combining the CDR3 with reference TRBV7-9 and TRBJ2-6 gives the whole variable domain DTGVSQNPRHKITKRGQNVTFRCDPISEHNRLYWYRQTLGQGPEFLTYFQNEAQLEKSRLLSDRFSAERPKGSFSTLEIQRTEQGDSAMYLCASSLVLAKGSGANVLTFGAGSRLTVL.

In its sample, this clone was seen once. CDR3 loop: CASSLRGRSSSGNTIYF. The DNA of the CDR3 is TGTGCCAGCAGCCTCCGAGGCCGGTCAAGCTCTGGAAACACCATATATTTT. The chain has TRBV11-2 and TRBJ1-3; D is unresolved. The CDR3 loop spans 17 amino acids. The germline V and J ends were trimmed by 5 bases and 0 bases, with 17 bases remaining between them. Germline V CDR1 and CDR2: SGHAT, FQNNGV.

The V and J genes are TRBV3-1 (or the pseudogene TRBV3-2) and TRBJ1-5; D possibly corresponds to TRBD1 (5 bases). The CDR3 covers 13 residues. Looked up from germline, CDR1 is LGHDT and CDR2 is YNNKEL (reference sequence). With 4 bases removed from V and 4 bases from J, the gap between germline ends came to 8 bases. The CDR3 nucleotides read TGTGCCAGCAGCCGCGGGACGAATCAGCCCCAGCATTTT. Its protein product is CASSRGTNQPQHF.

This chain joins TRBV9 and TRBJ1-2; D is undetermined. V was cut by 0 bases and J by 4 bases, with 7 bases left in between. This CDR3 has 13 residues. Per the germline V gene, CDR1 is SGDLS and CDR2 is YYNGEE. In DNA, the CDR3 is TGTGCCAGCAGCGTAGCGGAGGGCTATGGCTACACCTTC. It specifies CASSVAEGYGYTF. Supplemented by reference TRBV9 and TRBJ1-2, the full variable domain reads DSGVTQTPKHLITATGQRVTLRCSPRSGDLSVYWYQQSLDQGLQFLIQYYNGEERAKGNILERFSAQQFPDLHSELNLSSLELGDSALYFCASSVAEGYGYTFGSGTRLTVV.

The V call is TRBV5-1, the J call TRBJ1-2; 7 nucleotides align to TRBD1. The ends lost 1 base at V and 2 bases at J; junction bases unmatched: 2. The CDR3 totals 14 residues. The germline V gene has CDR1 SGHRS and CDR2 YFSETQ. CDR3 DNA: TGCGCCAGCAGCTTGCAGGGGGTAAACTATGGCTACACCTTC. It encodes CASSLQGVNYGYTF.

The V and J genes are TRBV28 and TRBJ2-3, with D tentatively TRBD1 (6 bases). V lost 7 bases and J 2 bases, leaving 13 bases between the germline ends. This CDR3 comprises 14 residues. Germline CDR1 reads MDHEN; CDR2 reads SYDVKM. CDR3 protein: CASKGGRLTDTQYF. The CDR3 DNA follows: TGTGCCAGCAAAGGGGGTCGACTCACAGATACGCAGTATTTT.

CDR3 in amino acids: CASSLGTGGASGNQPQHF. The CDR3 DNA reads as TGTGCCAGCAGCTTAGGGACAGGGGGCGCTTCGGGCAATCAGCCCCAGCATTTT. The V call is TRBV7-9, the J call TRBJ1-5, with 11 bases aligning to TRBD1. This CDR3 region has 18 residues. After removal of 1 base from V and 2 bases from J, the junction contained 7 bases not matched to a gene. In germline, CDR1 is SEHNR, CDR2 FQNEAQ (reference sequence).

This chain connects TRBV6-5 to TRBJ2-7; D is ambiguous. The CDR3 covers 13 residues. Germline-derived CDR1 and CDR2 are MNHEY and SVGAGI. The V end was cut by 7 bases, the J end by 6 bases, with 16 bases between. The DNA of the CDR3 is TGTGCCAGCACCGACAAAGGTCGCTCCGAGCAGTACTTC. Its translation is CASTDKGRSEQYF.

The chain couples TRBV5-4 to TRBJ2-1; the match to TRBD2 covers 7 bases. Germline V gene data show CDR1 as SGHNT and CDR2 as YYREEE (reference sequence). V trimming: 4 bases; J trimming: 1 base; junction bases outside the gene matches: 14. This CDR3 spans 18 amino acids. This CDR3 reads CASSTAPWEGPSYNEQFF. The CDR3 DNA reads TGTGCCAGCAGCACCGCCCCGTGGGAGGGACCTTCCTACAATGAGCAGTTCTTC.

This clone was counted a single time. The chain links TRBV29-1 to TRBJ1-6, with D hard to call. Germline CDR1 and CDR2: SQVTM and ANQGSEA. The CDR3 loop spans 16 amino acids. The CDR3 DNA sequence: TGCACACCGGGTGCGGGCACGGAAACCCATAATTCACCCCTCCACTTT. Residues: CTPGAGTETHNSPLHF.

This clone came up a few times. The rearrangement joins TRBV16 to TRBJ1-1; no clear D gene. The V end was cut by 4 bases, the J end by 7 bases, with 16 bases between. Germline CDR1 and CDR2: KGHSY and FQNENV. The CDR3 length is 14 residues. CDR3: CASSPPVSASEAFF. The CDR3 DNA reads as TGTGCCAGCAGCCCCCCAGTGAGCGCTAGTGAAGCTTTCTTT. Complete variable domain (other parts from reference TRBV16 and TRBJ1-1): GEEVAQTPKHLVRGEGQKAKLYCAPIKGHSYVFWYQQVLKNEFKFLISFQNENVFDETGMPKERFSAKCLPNSPCSLEIQATKLEDSAVYFCASSPPVSASEAFFGQGTRLTVV.

V gene TRBV10-1 combines with J gene TRBJ1-1; the D is unclear. Germline CDR1 reads WNHNN; CDR2 reads SYGVQD (reference sequence). The CDR3 covers 9 residues. V was pared by 7 bases and J by 6 bases, with 3 bases between. As DNA, the CDR3 is TGCGCCAGCATCTCTGAAGCTTTCTTT. Translation gives CASISEAFF.

The J gene is TRBJ1-2, the V gene TRBV7-2, with a weak D call TRBD1 (6 bases). This CDR3 contains 14 residues. In germline, CDR1 is SGHTA, CDR2 FQGNSA. Trimming took 3 bases from V and 4 from J, leaving 12 bases between them. The DNA of the CDR3 is TGTGCCAGCAGCTTCGACAGGAACGTCTATGGCTACACCTTC. Translation: CASSFDRNVYGYTF. Full variable domain (rest looked up from reference TRBV7-2 and TRBJ1-2): GAGVSQSPSNKVTEKGKDVELRCDPISGHTALYWYRQSLGQGLEFLIYFQGNSAPDKSGLPSDRFSAERTGGSVSTLTIQRTQQEDSAVYLCASSFDRNVYGYTFGSGTRLTVV.

The chain combines TRBV7-9 with TRBJ1-5; possible D gene TRBD1, 5 bases. Trimming cost V 2 bases and J 4 bases, with 18 bases left between them. Germline V lookup: CDR1 SEHNR, CDR2 FQNEAQ (reference sequence). This CDR3 is built from 17 residues. CDR3 nucleotide sequence: TGTGCCAGCAGCTTAAGCAGTAGTCAGGGTGGGAATCAGCCCCAGCATTTT. Protein sequence: CASSLSSSQGGNQPQHF.

The J gene is TRBJ1-6, the V gene TRBV6-1; 7 nucleotides align to TRBD1. Germline V lookup: CDR1 MNHNS, CDR2 SASEGT. The CDR3 covers 16 residues. J was trimmed by 9 bases and V by 2 bases; bases with no gene match: 10. The CDR3 is CASSEIPGQISSPLHF. In DNA, the CDR3 is TGTGCCAGCAGTGAAATCCCGGGACAGATTAGTTCACCCCTCCACTTT.

This chain connects TRBV12-3 or TRBV12-4 to TRBJ1-2; a weak D match, TRBD1 (5 bases). The length of the CDR3 is 13 residues. Deletions cut 6 bases from V and 4 bases from J, with 12 bases between. CDR3 DNA: TGTGCCAGCAGACCCACGGGGGGCTATGGCTACACCTTC. Its protein is CASRPTGGYGYTF.

The chain carries TRBV2 and TRBJ1-2, with TRBD1 as a possible D gene (5 bases). V was shortened by 1 base and J by 8 bases, with 17 bases between the two germline ends. The CDR3 is made up of 15 amino acids. Germline V lookup: CDR1 SNHLY, CDR2 FYNNEI. DNA for the CDR3: TGTGCCAGCAGTGAAGTGGAGGGGAGTGTAGGAGGCTACACCTTC. It codes for CASSEVEGSVGGYTF.

The rearrangement joins TRBV19 to TRBJ1-5, with 7 bases identical to TRBD1. J was trimmed by 0 bases and V by 6 bases; bases with no gene match: 14. Germline V gene sequence: CDR1 LNHDA, CDR2 SQIVND (reference sequence). This CDR3 comprises 18 residues. The DNA of the CDR3 is TGTGCCAGTAGCCCAGGACAGGAGAGGTGGGATAGCAATCAGCCCCAGCATTTT. It codes for CASSPGQERWDSNQPQHF.

V is TRBV5-4 and J is TRBJ2-1; tentatively, D is TRBD1 (7 bases). The CDR3 length is 16 residues. V was shortened by 4 bases and J by 6 bases, with 20 bases between the two germline ends. The germline gives CDR1 SGHNT, CDR2 YYREEE (reference sequence). DNA for the CDR3: TGTGCCAGCAGCCGAGGGGGCCGGGGGAAAAGCAATGAGCAGTTCTTC. It is translated as CASSRGGRGKSNEQFF.

The rearrangement uses TRBV30 and TRBJ1-2; TRBD1 might be the D (6 bases). CDR1 and CDR2 from the germline V gene are GTSNPN and SVGIG (reference sequence). V lost 4 bases and J lost 4, with 13 bases in between. CDR3 length: 13 residues. DNA of the CDR3: TGTGCCTGGACGCAGGGGCCCTTCTATGGCTACACCTTC. Translating it yields CAWTQGPFYGYTF.

This chain uses TRBV4-1 with TRBJ1-1; D not certain. The V gene lost 0 bases and the J gene lost 2 bases, with 10 bases spanning the gap. The CDR3 is 15 amino acids. Germline V gene sequence: CDR1 MGHRA, CDR2 YSYEKL. The CDR3 DNA sequence: TGCGCCAGCAGCCAAGACTCGAACAGCAACACTGAAGCTTTCTTT. Protein sequence: CASSQDSNSNTEAFF.

The rearrangement links TRBV27 to TRBJ2-1; possibly TRBD2 for D (6 bases). V was pared by 3 bases and J by 4 bases, with 13 bases between. CDR1 and CDR2 (germline): MNHEY, SMNVEV (reference sequence). There are 15 residues in the CDR3. This chain's CDR3 is CASSLRDSIYNEQFF. The CDR3 DNA sequence: TGTGCCAGCAGTTTGAGGGACTCCATATACAATGAGCAGTTCTTC.

The rearrangement joins TRBV27 to TRBJ1-5; possibly TRBD1 for D (5 bases). The ends were cut back, 6 bases at V and 0 bases at J, with 12 bases in the middle. The CDR3 is 15 residues long. Germline V lookup: CDR1 MNHEY, CDR2 SMNVEV (reference sequence). The CDR3 sequence: CASRLGGPSNQPQHF. As DNA, the CDR3 is TGTGCCAGCAGACTGGGGGGACCTAGCAATCAGCCCCAGCATTTT.

The chain has TRBV12-3 or TRBV12-4 and TRBJ1-2, with 7 bases identical to TRBD1. Trimming at V came to 5 bases and at J to 10 bases, leaving 4 bases not matched to a gene. This CDR3 region has 11 residues. CDR3 residues: CASSLGTDYTF. In DNA, the CDR3 is TGTGCCAGCAGTCTCGGGACAGACTACACCTTC.